Below are 27 T cell receptor beta chains sequenced from a single sample in a study of Graves' ophthalmopathy and Graves' hyperthyroidism. Researchers took RNA transcripts and amplified TCR beta CDR3 regions from them. First-round RT-PCR employed HTBI primers, with a second-round multiplex PCR after it. TCRdb recomputed calls from the multiplex PCR reads with MiXCR, one row per CDR3 protein. The table has a few hundred thousand distinct CDR3 sequences, roughly 17% seen once. The specimen was peripheral blood. These TCRs come from an adult man with Graves' ophthalmopathy.

This clonotype was recorded many times. The chain links TRBV6-5 to TRBJ1-2; D is ambiguous. Germline lookup yields CDR1 MNHEY and CDR2 SVGAGI. This CDR3 spans 13 amino acids. With 4 bases removed from V and 0 bases from J, the gap between germline ends came to 6 bases. CDR3 DNA sequence: TGTGCCAGCAGTTCCTCACCTAACTATGGCTACACCTTC. It yields the protein CASSSSPNYGYTF.

This clonotype showed up many times. The chain couples TRBV6-2 or TRBV6-3 to TRBJ2-6; 7 nucleotides line up with TRBD1. Germline CDR1 and CDR2: MNHEY and SVGEGT. V was clipped by 5 bases and J by 4 bases; unmatched bases: 14. The CDR3 runs 18 residues. The CDR3 DNA sequence: TGTGCCAGCAGTCCCATCTTGGGGACAGTAAGAGGGGCCAACGTCCTGACTTTC. It codes for CASSPILGTVRGANVLTF.

Many counts were recorded for this clonotype. CDR3 nucleotides: TGTGCCAGCAGTTGGGACAGGGACGCTGGCTACACCTTC. It codes for CASSWDRDAGYTF. The chain couples TRBV6-5 to TRBJ1-2; TRBD1 matches at 9 bases. The germline V gene has CDR1 MNHEY and CDR2 SVGAGI. The J segment lost 7 bases and the V segment lost 4 bases, leaving 4 bases of the junction unmatched. The CDR3 has 13 amino acids.

The V gene is TRBV12-3 or TRBV12-4, the J gene TRBJ2-5, with 9 nucleotides matching TRBD1. The CDR3 is 15 residues long. J gave up 4 bases and V 6 bases, and 9 bases lay outside the gene matches. The CDR3 bases are TGTGCCAGCAGCGCCAGGGACAGGGCTCCAGAGACCCAGTACTTC. It codes for CASSARDRAPETQYF.

Here the CDR3 DNA reads TGTGCCAGTAGAGGACAGGGGGAAGAGACCCAGTACTTC. It translates to CASRGQGEETQYF. V is TRBV19 and J is TRBJ2-5; TRBD1 agrees at 10 bases. Germline V CDR1 and CDR2: LNHDA, SQIVND (reference sequence). V lost 6 bases, J lost 3 bases, and 1 base stayed unmatched. The CDR3 has 13 amino acids.

The table lists this clonotype with a few counts. It may be a read error: a sequence one base away is much more abundant. The chain has TRBV12-3 or TRBV12-4 and TRBJ1-5; D gene uncertain. CDR3 length: 13 residues. V was shortened by 7 bases and J by 6 bases, with 13 bases between the two germline ends. The CDR3 loop is CASTNAGGQPQHF. The CDR3 DNA sequence: TGTGCCAGCACCAACGCGGGCGGTCAGCCCCAGCATTTT.

This clonotype was seen repeatedly, ten times or more. A much larger clone differs by one base, so this may be a read error. The V gene is TRBV6-1, the J gene TRBJ1-1; D remains unclear. The CDR3 loop spans 14 amino acids. Germline V gene data show CDR1 as MNHNS and CDR2 as SASEGT. DNA for the CDR3: TGTGCCGGCAGTCGATCGACAATGAACACTGAAGCTTTCTTT. Translation: CAGSRSTMNTEAFF.

This clonotype was detected ten times or more. The V call is TRBV6-1, the J call TRBJ1-1, with D hard to call. Per germline, CDR1 MNHNS and CDR2 SASEGT. Trimming removed 4 bases at V and 5 bases at J, with 8 bases between. The CDR3 is made up of 12 amino acids. CDR3 sequence (DNA): TGTGCCAGCAGTGCATTGGGGACTGAAGCTTTCTTT. This translates into CASSALGTEAFF.

Many counts were recorded for this clonotype. This chain connects TRBV6-5 to TRBJ1-5; D not certain. The CDR3 sequence is 16 residues long. The V gene's germline CDR1 is MNHEY and CDR2 SVGAGI. V gave up 6 bases and J gave up 3 bases, with 18 bases separating them. The CDR3 DNA reads TGTGCCAGCAGCCTACGCAATCCCTCGGACAATCAGCCCCAGCATTTT. This codes for CASSLRNPSDNQPQHF.

This clonotype came up many times. In DNA, the CDR3 is TGTGCCAGCAGCTTAGTCGGGAGGACCGATCAGCCCCAGCATTTT. Its protein product is CASSLVGRTDQPQHF. J is TRBJ1-5 and V is TRBV7-8; unclear D gene. The V and J ends lost 1 base and 5 bases respectively, with 12 bases between them. The CDR3 is 15 amino acids. Germline CDR1 reads SGHVS; CDR2 reads FQNEAQ.

At least ten counts were recorded for this clonotype. This chain joins TRBV19 and TRBJ2-3, with D uncertain. From germline, CDR1 is LNHDA and CDR2 SQIVND (reference sequence). This CDR3 is built from 15 residues. Trimming removed 8 bases at V and 0 bases at J, with 15 bases between. As DNA, the CDR3 is TGTGCCAGTTTACGTGGGGTCTCTAGCACAGATACGCAGTATTTT. Protein sequence: CASLRGVSSTDTQYF.

There are many counts of this clonotype. The rearrangement links TRBV7-9 to TRBJ1-1, with D possibly TRBD1 on 6 matching bases. CDR1 and CDR2 from the germline V gene are SEHNR and FQNEAQ (reference sequence). The CDR3 length is 14 residues. V was shortened by 5 bases and J by 0 bases, with 10 bases between the two germline ends. The CDR3 bases are TGTGCCAGCAGCACACAGGGTGTGAACACTGAAGCTTTCTTT. Its protein product is CASSTQGVNTEAFF.

This clonotype was found many times. The chain employs TRBV29-1 and TRBJ1-5, with 9 nucleotides matching TRBD1. Trimming cost V 5 bases and J 4 bases; bases outside gene matches: 3. Germline CDR1 reads SQVTM; CDR2 reads ANQGSEA. This CDR3 contains 13 residues. CDR3: CSVTGGGNQPQHF. For the CDR3, the DNA is TGCAGCGTTACAGGGGGCGGAAATCAGCCCCAGCATTTT.

The sample holds many counts of this clonotype. CDR3 in amino acids: CASSNDRVLNGYTF. In DNA, the CDR3 is TGTGCCAGCAGTAATGACAGGGTTCTCAATGGCTACACCTTC. The gene calls are TRBV2 and TRBJ1-2; TRBD1 matches at 7 bases. In germline, CDR1 is SNHLY, CDR2 FYNNEI. The CDR3 is 14 amino acids. Trimming took 5 bases from V and 6 from J; bases not matched to a gene: 9.

At least ten counts were recorded for this clonotype. The chain recombines TRBV7-9 with TRBJ2-2; D possibly corresponds to TRBD2 (5 bases). With 5 bases removed from V and 9 bases from J, the gap between germline ends came to 16 bases. CDR3 size: 14 residues. The germline gives CDR1 SEHNR, CDR2 FQNEAQ (reference sequence). The CDR3 loop reads CASSNGLVVRELFF. The CDR3 DNA reads TGTGCCAGCAGCAACGGACTGGTCGTTAGGGAGCTGTTTTTT.

This clonotype showed up many times. The chain has TRBV7-9 and TRBJ1-2, with D perhaps matching TRBD1 (6 bases). Per germline, CDR1 SEHNR and CDR2 FQNEAQ (reference sequence). V shed 7 bases and J shed 2 bases, with 11 bases lying between them. This CDR3 is built from 13 residues. The CDR3 spells CASTGGRNYGYTF. CDR3 bases: TGTGCCAGCACGGGGGGCAGGAACTATGGCTACACCTTC.

This clonotype showed up many times. The V gene is TRBV20-1, the J gene TRBJ2-5; the D is unclear. Between the trimmed V and J ends, which lost 3 bases and 8 bases, there was a span of 7 bases. Germline-derived CDR1 and CDR2 are DFQATT and SNEGSKA (reference sequence). The CDR3 has 10 residues. In DNA form, the CDR3 reads TGCAGTGCTAGGATACAAACCCAGTACTTC. This gives the protein CSARIQTQYF.

This clonotype was picked up many times. V and J are TRBV6-5 and TRBJ2-6; a weak D match, TRBD2 (5 bases). V was cut by 4 bases and J by 2 bases, with 15 bases left in between. The CDR3 spans 17 residues. Germline CDR1 MNHEY, CDR2 SVGAGI. The CDR3, as DNA: TGTGCCAGCAGTTTCCCGGGAAATCGGCCTGGGGCCAACGTCCTGACTTTC. It yields the protein CASSFPGNRPGANVLTF.

This clonotype has a single count. This may stem from a read error, because a much larger clone lies one nucleotide away. The rearrangement joins TRBV30 to TRBJ1-1; D is unresolved. Deletions cut 2 bases from V and 4 bases from J, with 11 bases between. CDR3 length: 13 amino acids. Per germline, CDR1 GTSNPN and CDR2 SVGIG (reference sequence). In DNA, the CDR3 is TGTGCCTGGAGTCCGACATGGGCCACTGAAGCTTTCTTT. Its protein is CAWSPTWATEAFF.

The chain carries TRBV4-3 and TRBJ1-5; perhaps TRBD1 as D (6 bases). The germline V and J ends were trimmed by 0 bases and 6 bases, with 12 bases remaining between them. In germline, CDR1 is LGHNA, CDR2 YSLEER. The CDR3 contains 15 residues. The CDR3: CASSQDFSGAQPQHF. The CDR3 DNA reads as TGCGCCAGCAGCCAAGATTTTTCAGGGGCTCAGCCCCAGCATTTT.

There are many counts of this clonotype. The chain joins TRBV11-1 to TRBJ2-5; 11 bases fit TRBD1. The CDR3 contains 17 residues. Germline CDR1 SGHAT, CDR2 FQDESV (reference sequence). Losses at the gene ends were 5 bases for V and 0 bases for J; bases not matched to a gene: 8. CDR3 bases: TGTGCCAGCAGCGCCATTGGGACAGGGGGGTACCAAGAGACCCAGTACTTC. Its translation is CASSAIGTGGYQETQYF.

This clonotype showed up many times. The CDR3: CASSYRGQGSSGNTIYF. CDR3 DNA sequence: TGTGCCAGCAGTTACAGGGGACAGGGAAGCTCTGGAAACACCATATATTTT. The chain employs TRBV6-5 and TRBJ1-3; 9 bases are a match to TRBD1. V dropped 2 bases and J dropped 0; count of bases not matched to a gene: 5. Germline lookup yields CDR1 MNHEY and CDR2 SVGAGI. The CDR3 runs 17 residues.

This clonotype was seen ten or more times. The rearrangement joins TRBV6-5 to TRBJ1-3; TRBD1 matches 9 bases. The ends lost 7 bases at V and 2 bases at J; junction bases unmatched: 0. The germline V gene has CDR1 MNHEY and CDR2 SVGAGI. The CDR3 consists of 13 residues. The CDR3 is CASNRGPGNTIYF. Here the CDR3 DNA reads TGTGCCAGCAACAGGGGGCCTGGAAACACCATATATTTT.

This clonotype was recorded at least ten times. The chain employs TRBV7-2 and TRBJ1-5; TRBD1 aligns across 7 bases. V shed 4 bases, J shed 6 bases, and the junction held 6 bases outside the gene matches. Germline CDR1 is SGHTA and CDR2 is FQGNSA. The CDR3 consists of 14 residues. CDR3 nucleotide sequence: TGTGCCAGCAGCTCGGGACAGAGGACTCAGCCCCAGCATTTT. Protein product: CASSSGQRTQPQHF.

This clonotype was detected many times. The rearrangement joins TRBV20-1 to TRBJ2-7; D might be TRBD2 (5 bases). From germline, CDR1 is DFQATT and CDR2 SNEGSKA (reference sequence). The germline V and J ends were trimmed by 5 bases and 6 bases, with 14 bases remaining between them. CDR3 length: 12 residues. The CDR3 DNA reads as TGCAGTGCTGGGGAGTATTTGGCCGAGCAGTACTTC. Translation gives CSAGEYLAEQYF.

This clonotype was detected many times. The CDR3 nucleotides read TGTGCCAGCAGAAGCCGGGACAGTAATTCACCCCTCCACTTT. Translating gives CASRSRDSNSPLHF. V is TRBV27 and J is TRBJ1-6; 7 positions match TRBD1. This CDR3 has 14 amino acids. Trimming at V came to 6 bases and at J to 6 bases, leaving 5 bases not matched to a gene. The germline V gene has CDR1 MNHEY and CDR2 SMNVEV (reference sequence).

The gene calls are TRBV6-1 and TRBJ2-7; no clear D gene. This CDR3 region has 13 residues. Between the trimmed V and J ends, which lost 0 bases and 6 bases, there was a span of 9 bases. The V gene's germline CDR1 is MNHNS and CDR2 SASEGT. DNA of the CDR3: TGTGCCAGCAGTGAAGCTGGTTTCCGCGAGCAGTACTTC. Protein sequence: CASSEAGFREQYF.